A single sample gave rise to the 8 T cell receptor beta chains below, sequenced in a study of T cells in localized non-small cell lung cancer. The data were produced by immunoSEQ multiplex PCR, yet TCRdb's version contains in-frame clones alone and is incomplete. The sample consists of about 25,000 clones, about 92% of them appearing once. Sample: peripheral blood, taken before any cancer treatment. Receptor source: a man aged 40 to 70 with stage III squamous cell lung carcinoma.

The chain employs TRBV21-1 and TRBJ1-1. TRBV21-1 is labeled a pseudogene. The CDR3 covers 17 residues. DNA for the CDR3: TGTGCCAGCAGCAAAGTCAAACGGCTCTTCATGAACACTGAAGCTTTCTTT. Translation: CASSKVKRLFMNTEAFF.

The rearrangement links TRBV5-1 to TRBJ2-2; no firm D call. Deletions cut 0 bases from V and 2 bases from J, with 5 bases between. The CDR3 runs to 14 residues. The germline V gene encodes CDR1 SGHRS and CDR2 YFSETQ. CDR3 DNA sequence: TGCGCCAGCAGCTTGGCCCCCAACACCGGGGAGCTGTTTTTT. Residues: CASSLAPNTGELFF.

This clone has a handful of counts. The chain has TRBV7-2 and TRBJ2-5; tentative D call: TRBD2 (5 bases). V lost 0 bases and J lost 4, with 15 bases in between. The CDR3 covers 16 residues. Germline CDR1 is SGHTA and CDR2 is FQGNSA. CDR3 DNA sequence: TGTGCCAGCAGCTTAGCAGCGGCAGGCGGCGGAGAGACCCAGTACTTC. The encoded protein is CASSLAAAGGGETQYF.

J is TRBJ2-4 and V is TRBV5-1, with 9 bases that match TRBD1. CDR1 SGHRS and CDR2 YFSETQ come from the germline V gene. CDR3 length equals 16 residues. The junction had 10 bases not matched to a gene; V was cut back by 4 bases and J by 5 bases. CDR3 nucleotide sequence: TGCGCCAGCAGCGCACCAGGGACAGGGTCCGAAAACATTCAGTACTTC. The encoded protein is CASSAPGTGSENIQYF.

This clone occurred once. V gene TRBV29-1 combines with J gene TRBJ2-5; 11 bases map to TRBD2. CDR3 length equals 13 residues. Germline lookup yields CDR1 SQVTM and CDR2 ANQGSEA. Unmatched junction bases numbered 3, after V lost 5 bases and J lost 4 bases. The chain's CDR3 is CSVLAGGPETQYF. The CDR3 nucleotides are TGCAGCGTTTTAGCGGGGGGGCCAGAGACCCAGTACTTC.

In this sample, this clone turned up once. The CDR3 DNA reads as TGTGCCAGCAGCGCGACAGGTTACGAGCAGTACTTC. Translation gives CASSATGYEQYF. The chain carries TRBV11-2 and TRBJ2-7; a weak D match, TRBD1 (6 bases). The V end lost 5 bases, the J end lost 4 bases, and 9 bases lay between the germline ends. CDR3 length equals 12 residues. Per the germline V gene, CDR1 is SGHAT and CDR2 is FQNNGV.

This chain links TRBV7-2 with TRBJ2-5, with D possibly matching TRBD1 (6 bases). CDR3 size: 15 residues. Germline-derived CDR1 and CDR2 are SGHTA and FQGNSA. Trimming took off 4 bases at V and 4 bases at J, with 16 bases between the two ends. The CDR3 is CASSSAGVQRETQYF. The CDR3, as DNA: TGTGCCAGCAGCTCCGCAGGGGTCCAAAGAGAGACCCAGTACTTC.

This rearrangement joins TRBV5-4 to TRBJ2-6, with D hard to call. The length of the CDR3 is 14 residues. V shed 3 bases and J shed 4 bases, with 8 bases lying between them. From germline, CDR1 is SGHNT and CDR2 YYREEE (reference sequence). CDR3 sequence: CASSSSTGANVLTF. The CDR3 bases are TGTGCCAGCAGCTCCTCAACGGGGGCCAACGTCCTGACTTTC.